This T cell receptor beta chain is from a study of shared clonotypes between healthy human individuals (dated by TCRdb to 2020 to 2022). Background on the whole study: The cohort comprised two women and three men aged 18 to 49 years. For each donor, three plates each were used for CD4 naive and CD4 memory, two plates were used for CD8 naive, and one plate was used for CD8 memory. To estimate repertoire size and how much clonotype sharing occurs between individuals, the study deeply sequenced the blood TCR repertoires of about five healthy adults. To increase sequencing depth and limit assay-specific biases, TCR repertoire library preparation and sequencing were carried out by different laboratories using diverse techniques. Each donor's leukapheresis produced roughly between roughly 0.85 and 9 billion PBMCs. Overall study outcomes, separate from this receptor: Compared with non-shared clonotypes, the clonotypes found in all four sorted-subset donors had higher generation probabilities. Sampling was limited to blood, and TCR repertoires in tissue likely differ from TCR repertoires in blood. Rarefaction of sorted-subset datasets indicated incomplete sequencing despite the large sequencing depth. Pairwise subsampling led to the expectation that sequencing depth would affect the degree of clonotype sharing among donors. About 5% of naive CD4, 3.5% of naive CD8, about 2.1% of memory CD4, and approximately 0.4% of memory CD8 clonotypes were shared across a few donors. Larger estimated clonotype richness was generally found for naive subsets than for memory subsets. The genetic and exposure-history diversity represented was limited by the small number of donors.

The donors were healthy, HIV-negative adults who had no recently reported acute infections or vaccinations. Every donor was a Caucasian adult living in Nashville, Tennessee, USA. CD4+ T cells were enriched through magnetic negative selection, after which naive cells were positively selected on CD45RA and the remaining negative fraction served as the memory subset. Blood was collected by leukapheresis, and PBMCs were isolated by Ficoll-Histopaque density gradient centrifugation and then cryopreserved in liquid nitrogen vapor phase. Analytical flow cytometry was used to check the purity and quantity of each magnetically sorted T cell population. Genomic DNA was isolated from each sorted fraction and quantified by UV absorbance on a Nanodrop 2000c. Using the deep immunoSEQ assay, multiplex PCR amplified TCR CDR3 regions from genomic DNA. Extracted genomic DNA from each cell subset was spread evenly across all wells of several immunoSEQ 96-well plates, with each plate serving as a replicate. For sorted subsets, each replicate PCR was loaded with about 200 ng genomic DNA, equivalent to 25,000 to 35,000 T cell genomes. The purified libraries were quantified using a Qubit 3.0 fluorometer, sized with a Bioanalyzer 2100, and then quantified again using the KAPA Library Quantification kit. Every immunoSEQ 96-well plate was sequenced on a separate single-read 150-cycle Illumina NextSeq 550 flow cell. Regarding the original processing steps: Because the immunoSEQ output included only junctional sequences and no quality scores, the filtering could not be the same as the filtering used for full-length reads. To assign V/J genes and CDR3, sequences were annotated using PyIR, a Python wrapper for IgBLAST v1.9, with IMGT germline references. Reads were removed for weak V/J assignments (E-value above 1e-6), missing CDR3, stop codons, out-of-frame junctions, or ambiguous translated residues. V3J clonotypes were defined by identical inferred V gene, J gene, and CDR3 amino acid sequence. Percentage overlap between repertoires was calculated by dividing the number of shared unique clonotypes by the size of the smaller repertoire. RTK rarefaction, the Chao1 estimator, and Recon v2.1 estimates of unobserved clonotypes were used to assess repertoire richness. OLGA was used to compute generation probabilities for all TCRbeta clonotypes that the gDNA method yielded from four donors. TCRdb limited this immuneACCESS table to in-frame rearrangements with V and J called. A share of clones is missing; checked studies link under half to unresolved V genes, and the rest is unexplained. That table is the source of V, J and clone size, and D and trimming were worked out from the DNA. Counted in this sample were 700,000 or so clones; around 72% of them appeared once. The leading ten clones occupy about 2% of the sample.

Concerning this clone: Its cognate antigen has yet to be identified. Nothing much larger sits one base from this clone, and base qualities are not available.

The germline V gene encodes CDR1 MNHEY and CDR2 SMNVEV (reference sequence). The germline V and J ends show losses of 10 bases and 1 base respectively, and no gene match explains 9 bases of the junction. Measured from the cysteine to the phenylalanine, the CDR3 is 15 residues long. The kept DNA is CDR3 alone, 45 bases in frame from the first base. The clonotype was recovered from a woman under 40 in good health. The chain uses TRBV27 and TRBJ1-5, and 8 junction bases match TRBD1. Sequencing used memory CD4+ T cells sorted from blood. In the paper's terms, the cell subset or site label means: CD45RA-negative fraction. CDR3 reads: CAIPKQGGSNQPQHF. The DNA reads TGTGCCATCCCGAAACAGGGGGGAAGCAATCAGCCCCAGCATTTT.